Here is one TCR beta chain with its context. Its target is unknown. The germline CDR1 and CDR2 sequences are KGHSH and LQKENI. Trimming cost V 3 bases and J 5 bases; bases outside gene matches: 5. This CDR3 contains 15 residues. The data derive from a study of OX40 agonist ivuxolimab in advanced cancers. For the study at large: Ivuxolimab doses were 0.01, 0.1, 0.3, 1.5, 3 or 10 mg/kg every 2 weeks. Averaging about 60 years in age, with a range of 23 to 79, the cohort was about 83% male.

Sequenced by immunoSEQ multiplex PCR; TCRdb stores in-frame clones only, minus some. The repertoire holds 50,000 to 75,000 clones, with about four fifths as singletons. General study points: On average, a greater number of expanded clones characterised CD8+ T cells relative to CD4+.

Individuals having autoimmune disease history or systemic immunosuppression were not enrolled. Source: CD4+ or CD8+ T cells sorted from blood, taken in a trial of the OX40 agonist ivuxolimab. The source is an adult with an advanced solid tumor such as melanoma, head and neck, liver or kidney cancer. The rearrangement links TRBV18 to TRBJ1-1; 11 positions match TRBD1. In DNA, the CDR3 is TGTGCCAGCTCACCGAGGGGGACAGGGGGAACTGAAGCTTTCTTT. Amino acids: CASSPRGTGGTEAFF.